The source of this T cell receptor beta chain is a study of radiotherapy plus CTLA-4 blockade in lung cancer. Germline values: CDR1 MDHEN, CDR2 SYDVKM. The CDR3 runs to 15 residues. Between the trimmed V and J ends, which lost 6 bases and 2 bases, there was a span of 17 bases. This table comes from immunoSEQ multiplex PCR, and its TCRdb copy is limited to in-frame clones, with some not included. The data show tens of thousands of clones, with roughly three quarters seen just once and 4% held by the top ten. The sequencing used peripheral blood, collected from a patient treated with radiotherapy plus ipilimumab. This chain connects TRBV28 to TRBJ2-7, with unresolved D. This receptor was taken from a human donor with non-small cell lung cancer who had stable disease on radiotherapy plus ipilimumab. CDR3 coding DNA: TGTGCCAGCAGCCCCAGTGGATGGGGTACCTACGAGCAGTACTTC. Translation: CASSPSGWGTYEQYF.